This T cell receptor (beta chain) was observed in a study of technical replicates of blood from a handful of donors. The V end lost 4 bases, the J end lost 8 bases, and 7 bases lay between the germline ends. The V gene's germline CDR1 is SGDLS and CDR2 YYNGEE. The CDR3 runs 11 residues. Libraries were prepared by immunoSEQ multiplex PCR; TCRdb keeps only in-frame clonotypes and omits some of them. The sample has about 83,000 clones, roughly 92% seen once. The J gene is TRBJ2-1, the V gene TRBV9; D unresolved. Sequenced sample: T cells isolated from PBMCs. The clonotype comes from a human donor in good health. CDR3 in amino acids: CASSLSHEQFF. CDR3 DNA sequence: TGTGCCAGCAGCCTCTCCCATGAGCAGTTCTTC.